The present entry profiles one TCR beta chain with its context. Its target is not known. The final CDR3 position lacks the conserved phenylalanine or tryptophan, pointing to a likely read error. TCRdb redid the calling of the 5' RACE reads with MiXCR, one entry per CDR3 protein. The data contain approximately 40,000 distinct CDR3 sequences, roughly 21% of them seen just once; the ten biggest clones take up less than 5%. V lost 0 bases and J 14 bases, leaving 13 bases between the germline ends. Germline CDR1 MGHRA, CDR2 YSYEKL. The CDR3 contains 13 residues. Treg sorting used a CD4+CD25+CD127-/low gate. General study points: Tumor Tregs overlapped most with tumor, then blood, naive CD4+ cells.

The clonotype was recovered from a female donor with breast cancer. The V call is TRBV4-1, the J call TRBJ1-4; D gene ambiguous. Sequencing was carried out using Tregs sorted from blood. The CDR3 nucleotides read TGCGCCAGCAGCCAAGATCATGGTCATAGTCTGTTTCTT. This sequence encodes CASSQDHGHSLFL.